The subject of this entry is one T cell receptor (beta chain). Only a few counts were recorded for this clone. The specificity of this receptor is unknown. No base qualities exist here, and no much larger clone lies one base off it. These data come from a study of PD-L1 blockade in urothelial cancer (dated by TCRdb to about 2017). Study-level background: Every patient began therapy in about 2014 and was given atezolizumab 1,200 mg intravenously every 3 weeks. Blood samples yielded a median of roughly 140,000 T cells and tens of thousands of unique TCRs, with median clonality 0.080. Pretreatment tumor samples, along with matched peripheral blood collected serially before and after atezolizumab treatment, underwent TCR sequencing. Whole exome sequencing and RNA sequencing of pretreatment tumors were performed alongside TCR sequencing in the same patients. Patients had an ECOG performance status of 0 or 1 and had received between 0 and 3 prior chemotherapy regimens. Blood samples were analyzed at two time points: 3 weeks after treatment start (second dose) and 6 weeks after treatment start. Durable clinical benefit was defined as progression-free survival longer than 6 months, and TCR features were also tested against progression-free and overall survival. The study, an exploratory multi-omic analysis, examined somatic, immune and clinical correlates of response to PD-L1 blockade with atezolizumab in urothelial cancer. Eight or nine patients reached durable clinical benefit, while some 21 patients did not. Some 29 patients had pretreatment blood TCR-seq, some 25 had at least one posttreatment blood collection, and some 25 had tumor TCR-seq. About nine tenths of the roughly 29 patients were males with bladder-origin urothelial cancer, and about 65% of the roughly 29 reported a prior smoking history.

The time point label, read with the paper, signifies: pretreatment peripheral blood. A total of roughly 30 patients with locally advanced or metastatic urothelial carcinoma, treated at Memorial Sloan Kettering on a trial protocol, made up the cohort. Peripheral blood mononuclear cells were collected from each patient pretreatment and during treatment, giving between 1 and 8 total time points per patient. The Qiagen DNeasy Blood extraction kit was used to purify genomic DNA from total PBMCs and tumor samples. Collected pretreatment and during treatment, PBMCs were isolated and stored as previously described. CDR1 and CDR2, per the germline V gene (reference sequence), are LNHDA and SQIVND. Including cysteine and phenylalanine, the CDR3 has 16 amino acids. The retained sequence is limited to the CDR3, 48 bases, with the frame set at the first base. V is reduced by 4 bases and J by 3 bases, leaving a spacing of 18 bases between them.

Synthetic TCR analog templates were spiked into each PCR so that absolute template abundance could be estimated from read counts. The immunoSEQ assay was used to amplify TCRbeta CDR3 regions from genomic DNA with bias-controlled V and J gene primers. Sequencing of rearranged TCRbeta segments was done at approximately 20X coverage. The published analysis was carried out like this. Sequencing errors were corrected by clustering, and CDR3s were annotated against IMGT so that V, D and J genes could be assigned. Only productive TCRbeta rearrangements were used in downstream analyses, excluding out-of-frame or stop-codon sequences. To compute clonality, Shannon entropy was normalized by the log of the number of unique productive sequences and then subtracted from one. Clones differing between time points or between blood and tumor were identified using Fisher's exact test with Benjamini-Hochberg correction, with an adjusted p below 0.01 applied as the threshold. TCRdb holds this immuneACCESS table with in-frame rearrangements only. Some clones are missing; in checked studies, unresolved V genes explain under half, and the rest has no known cause. Clone size and V and J calls were adopted from that table, with D and trimming inferred from the DNA. The sample yields tens of thousands of clones; 87% were counted once. Roughly 14% of the sample goes to the ten largest clones.

General study outcomes and caveats: Greater expansion of tumor-associated TCR clones in peripheral blood 3 weeks after the start of treatment was observed in patients with durable benefit (n of about 20, p = 0.022). Improved progression-free and overall survival was associated with having pretreatment peripheral blood TCR clonality below the median. Because of the small sample size (n = 29) and the many exploratory analyses performed, the results are intended to be regarded as hypothesis-generating.

The rearrangement combines TRBV19 with TRBJ1-2; the D region possibly corresponds to TRBD1 (6 bases align). Sequencing used PBMCs, obtained around atezolizumab (anti-PD-L1) treatment. This clonotype originated in a woman aged 55 to 70 with urothelial cancer. Here is the DNA: TGTGCCAGTAGTAATTTAGCAGGGGTCGTAGACTATGGCTACACCTTC. Its protein is CASSNLAGVVDYGYTF. With the rest looked up from the reference TRBV19 and TRBJ1-2 genes rather than sequenced, the full variable domain is DGGITQSPKYLFRKEGQNVTLSCEQNLNHDAMYWYRQDPGQGLRLIYYSQIVNDFQKGDIAEGYSVSREKKESFPLTVTSAQKNPTAFYLCASSNLAGVVDYGYTFGSGTRLTVV.